A single sample is the source of the 32 T cell receptor beta chains below, sequenced in a study of blood T cell repertoires in COVID-19. Profiling relied on immunoSEQ multiplex PCR, and the TCRdb table lists in-frame clones only, not all of them. The top ten clones hold 7% to 10% of a sample with about 200,000 clones, 82% of them seen once. Sequencing was performed on peripheral blood. The receptors come from a woman older than 75 with COVID-19, enrolled during active disease.

The CDR3 DNA sequence: TGTGCCAGCAGCATTGGACTAGCCCTATACAATGAGCAGTTCTTC. The encoded protein is CASSIGLALYNEQFF. V is TRBV7-3 and J is TRBJ2-1; 8 nucleotides agree with TRBD2. V lost 5 bases, J lost 4 bases, and 7 bases stayed unmatched. Germline V CDR1 and CDR2: SGHTA, FQGTGA. This CDR3 contains 15 residues.

The gene calls are TRBV5-1 and TRBJ1-1; 8 nucleotides agree with TRBD1. The CDR3 is 16 residues long. Germline CDR1 is SGHRS and CDR2 is YFSETQ. The trim removed 3 bases at V and 2 bases at J, leaving 9 bases unmatched. This CDR3 is CASSWTGRAGNTEAFF. DNA of the CDR3: TGCGCCAGCAGCTGGACAGGGAGGGCGGGAAACACTGAAGCTTTCTTT.

The V gene is TRBV7-9, the J gene TRBJ1-6; 9 bases fit TRBD1. Germline loops: CDR1 SEHNR, CDR2 FQNEAQ (reference sequence). Germline trimming cut 1 base from V and 7 bases from J; bases unmatched to any gene: 2. The CDR3 runs 15 residues. CDR3 DNA sequence: TGTGCCAGCAGCTTAGAGGGACAGGGCAATTCACCCCTCCACTTT. This translates into CASSLEGQGNSPLHF.

This clone was detected once. V usage is TRBV6-5 and J usage is TRBJ1-1; tentative D call: TRBD1 (5 bases). Germline V CDR1 and CDR2: MNHEY, SVGAGI. This CDR3 region has 13 residues. The V gene lost 10 bases and the J gene lost 1 base, with 13 bases spanning the gap. The CDR3 reads CATGDSKNTEAFF. CDR3 nucleotide sequence: TGTGCCACTGGGGACTCAAAGAACACTGAAGCTTTCTTT.

This sequence joins TRBV18 and TRBJ2-2; D is unclear. Germline loops: CDR1 KGHSH, CDR2 LQKENI. With 3 bases removed from V and 0 bases from J, the gap between germline ends came to 11 bases. The CDR3 extends over 16 amino acids. This CDR3 is CASSPLSGANTGELFF. The CDR3 region has the DNA TGTGCCAGCTCACCGCTATCTGGTGCGAACACCGGGGAGCTGTTTTTT.

The V call is TRBV18, the J call TRBJ2-7, with 9 bases aligning to TRBD1. Germline V lookup: CDR1 KGHSH, CDR2 LQKENI. J was trimmed by 5 bases and V by 8 bases; bases with no gene match: 10. The CDR3 covers 14 residues. The CDR3 protein is CASRRGTGSNEQYF. The CDR3 coding sequence is TGTGCCAGCCGCCGCGGGACAGGGTCGAACGAGCAGTACTTC. The whole variable domain, filled in from reference TRBV18 and TRBJ2-7, reads NAGVMQNPRHLVRRRGQEARLRCSPMKGHSHVYWYRQLPEEGLKFMVYLQKENIIDESGMPKERFSAEFPKEGPSILRIQQVVRGDSAAYFCASRRGTGSNEQYFGPGTRLTVT.

A single count supports this clone. The chain employs TRBV5-1 and TRBJ1-1; the D is unclear. Germline loops: CDR1 SGHRS, CDR2 YFSETQ. The CDR3 is made up of 14 amino acids. The V end lost 4 bases, the J end lost 0 bases, and 10 bases lay between the germline ends. The CDR3 nucleotides are TGCGCCAGCAGCCGATTAAACATGAACACTGAAGCTTTCTTT. Its translation is CASSRLNMNTEAFF.

The chain recombines TRBV2 with TRBJ1-5; TRBD1 aligns across 10 bases. Germline CDR1 is SNHLY and CDR2 is FYNNEI. Trimming removed 4 bases from V and 4 bases from J; junction bases left unmatched: 4. The CDR3 is 15 amino acids. The CDR3: CASSASGQGNQPQHF. The CDR3 region has the DNA TGTGCCAGCAGTGCATCGGGACAGGGGAATCAGCCCCAGCATTTT. Filled out from reference TRBV2 and TRBJ1-5, the complete variable domain reads EPEVTQTPSHQVTQMGQEVILRCVPISNHLYFYWYRQILGQKVEFLVSFYNNEISEKSEIFDDQFSVERPDGSNFTLKIRSTKLEDSAMYFCASSASGQGNQPQHFGDGTRLSIL.

The chain recombines TRBV30 with TRBJ2-2; 9 nucleotides align to TRBD2. The J segment lost 2 bases and the V segment lost 3 bases, leaving 1 base of the junction unmatched. Germline CDR1 and CDR2: GTSNPN and SVGIG (reference sequence). This CDR3 is 14 amino acids long. CDR3 region: CAWRTSGNTGELFF. As DNA, the CDR3 is TGTGCCTGGAGGACTAGCGGAAACACCGGGGAGCTGTTTTTT.

This chain connects TRBV30 to TRBJ1-2; no clear D gene. The CDR3 is 13 residues long. The germline V gene encodes CDR1 GTSNPN and CDR2 SVGIG (reference sequence). Trimming cost V 0 bases and J 8 bases, with 13 bases left between them. The CDR3 loop reads CAWSVGPRAGYTF. The CDR3 bases are TGTGCCTGGAGTGTAGGTCCCCGAGCGGGCTACACCTTC.

The chain couples TRBV27 to TRBJ2-7, with TRBD2 matching over 9 bases. CDR3 size: 17 residues. In germline, CDR1 is MNHEY, CDR2 SMNVEV (reference sequence). With V trimmed by 6 bases and J by 0 bases, 12 bases remained unmatched. DNA of the CDR3: TGTGCCAGCAGCGTTGCGGGGGGGGCGAGGAGCTCCTACGAGCAGTACTTC. This encodes CASSVAGGARSSYEQYF.

The rearrangement links TRBV30 to TRBJ1-6; D is possibly TRBD1 (6 bases). The germline V gene encodes CDR1 GTSNPN and CDR2 SVGIG (reference sequence). The ends were cut back, 0 bases at V and 3 bases at J, with 12 bases in the middle. The CDR3 has 16 amino acids. The CDR3 coding sequence is TGTGCCTGGAGTGTAGGACAGATGAACTATAATTCACCCCTCCACTTT. Its translation is CAWSVGQMNYNSPLHF.

The rearrangement uses TRBV29-1 and TRBJ1-1; D might be TRBD1 (5 bases). The V end was cut by 4 bases, the J end by 7 bases, with 13 bases between. The CDR3 has 12 residues. Germline assignment: CDR1 SQVTM and CDR2 ANQGSEA. CDR3 residues: CSVAGGRVEAFF. The CDR3 DNA reads TGCAGCGTTGCGGGGGGAAGGGTTGAAGCTTTCTTT.

This sequence joins TRBV6-4 and TRBJ2-2; 9 nucleotides line up with TRBD1. With V trimmed by 6 bases and J by 2 bases, 7 bases remained unmatched. Germline V gives CDR1 MRHNA, CDR2 SNTAGT. The CDR3 loop spans 16 amino acids. CDR3 region: CASSEQGARNTGELFF. The CDR3 nucleotides read TGTGCCAGCAGCGAACAGGGGGCGCGCAACACCGGGGAGCTGTTTTTT.

CDR3 in DNA: TGTGCCAGCAGTCAATCCGGGGAACCCCTCCACTTT. Its protein is CASSQSGEPLHF. The genes are TRBV28 and TRBJ1-6; D is unresolved. Looked up from germline, CDR1 is MDHEN and CDR2 is SYDVKM. The length of the CDR3 is 12 residues. V was shortened by 5 bases and J by 12 bases, with 11 bases between the two germline ends.

This clone was counted a few times. The chain recombines TRBV11-2 with TRBJ2-1; 10 bases line up with TRBD2. The trim removed 5 bases at V and 7 bases at J, leaving 14 bases unmatched. From germline, CDR1 is SGHAT and CDR2 FQNNGV. The CDR3 is 17 amino acids. CDR3 sequence (DNA): TGTGCCAGCAGCGAACGAACGACTAGCGGGCTTGTTAATGAGCAGTTCTTC. Amino acid sequence: CASSERTTSGLVNEQFF.

V usage is TRBV4-1 and J usage is TRBJ1-2; 11 bases line up with TRBD1. V trimming: 4 bases; J trimming: 1 base; junction bases outside the gene matches: 2. CDR3 length equals 15 residues. Germline values: CDR1 MGHRA, CDR2 YSYEKL. Written as DNA, the CDR3 is TGCGCCAGCAGCCGGGGACAGGGGGTTAACTATGGCTACACCTTC. This translates into CASSRGQGVNYGYTF.

The chain links TRBV30 to TRBJ1-1; 9 bases map to TRBD1. The V and J ends lost 3 bases and 0 bases, in that order; junction bases with no gene match: 11. CDR3 length equals 17 residues. Germline lookup yields CDR1 GTSNPN and CDR2 SVGIG (reference sequence). This chain's CDR3 is CAWSRQQGAPLNTEAFF. The DNA for the CDR3 is TGTGCCTGGAGCAGACAACAGGGGGCACCGTTGAACACTGAAGCTTTCTTT.

The chain employs TRBV28 and TRBJ1-2; perhaps TRBD1 as D (6 bases). Germline CDR1 reads MDHEN; CDR2 reads SYDVKM. Trimming took 5 bases from V and 5 from J, leaving 12 bases between them. This CDR3 has 13 amino acids. The CDR3 sequence: CASSGQPIYGYTF. CDR3 sequence (DNA): TGTGCCAGCAGTGGACAGCCGATATATGGCTACACCTTC.

The V gene is TRBV6-5, the J gene TRBJ1-1, with TRBD1 as a possible D gene (5 bases). The CDR3 is made up of 14 amino acids. The germline V gene encodes CDR1 MNHEY and CDR2 SVGAGI. V was clipped by 5 bases and J by 10 bases, with 20 bases between them. The CDR3 nucleotides read TGTGCCAGCAGTCGAGAGGGACTGGGAGGCCGAGCTTTCTTT. Translating it yields CASSREGLGGRAFF.

The chain recombines TRBV29-1 with TRBJ2-7; D not certain. Between the trimmed V and J ends, which lost 0 bases and 9 bases, there was a span of 6 bases. This CDR3 region has 10 residues. CDR1 and CDR2 (germline): SQVTM, ANQGSEA. CDR3 sequence: CSVEDQWQYF. The CDR3 DNA reads as TGCAGCGTTGAAGATCAGTGGCAGTACTTC.

The J gene is TRBJ1-2, the V gene TRBV7-2, with 7 bases matching TRBD1. Unmatched junction bases numbered 10, after V lost 1 base and J lost 5 bases. The germline CDR1 and CDR2 sequences are SGHTA and FQGNSA. The CDR3 spans 16 residues. The DNA of the CDR3 is TGTGCCAGCAGCTTAGATCCCCTAGGGGGCTGGTATGGCTACACCTTC. The encoded protein is CASSLDPLGGWYGYTF.

The chain is built from TRBV28 and TRBJ1-4, with 9 positions matching TRBD1. The CDR3 has 15 residues. Germline V CDR1 and CDR2: MDHEN, SYDVKM. V trimming: 5 bases; J trimming: 1 base; junction bases outside the gene matches: 2. In DNA form, the CDR3 reads TGTGCCAGCAGTACAGGGGGCCAAACTAATGAAAAACTGTTTTTT. Its protein product is CASSTGGQTNEKLFF.

The chain links TRBV5-8 to TRBJ2-5, with TRBD2 matching 7 bases. CDR1 and CDR2 (germline): SGHTS, YDEGEE. The CDR3 is made up of 14 amino acids. The J segment lost 4 bases and the V segment lost 5 bases, leaving 8 bases of the junction unmatched. The CDR3 region has the DNA TGTGCCAGCAGGGCGGGTACTAGCGCAGAGACCCAGTACTTC. Its translation: CASRAGTSAETQYF.

The chain couples TRBV10-3 to TRBJ1-1; 10 bases line up with TRBD1. The V gene end was trimmed by 3 bases and the J gene end by 6 bases; junction bases not matched to a gene: 7. CDR1 ENHRY and CDR2 SYGVKD come from the germline V gene. CDR3 length: 15 residues. The CDR3 DNA is TGTGCCATCAGTGATTCGGGGACAGGGGCTGCTGAAGCTTTCTTT. It encodes CAISDSGTGAAEAFF.

The V gene is TRBV9, the J gene TRBJ2-7, with D perhaps TRBD2 (5 bases). Germline V gives CDR1 SGDLS, CDR2 YYNGEE. V dropped 0 bases and J dropped 7 bases, with 17 bases sitting between them. This CDR3 has 15 residues. The CDR3 loop is CASSVVGRDLWEQYF. CDR3 bases: TGTGCCAGCAGCGTAGTGGGCCGGGATCTTTGGGAGCAGTACTTC.

This chain uses TRBV24-1 with TRBJ1-2; TRBD1 aligns across 8 bases. This CDR3 comprises 19 residues. The trim removed 3 bases at V and 3 bases at J, leaving 17 bases unmatched. From germline, CDR1 is KGHDR and CDR2 SFDVKD. DNA for the CDR3: TGTGCCACCAGTGATCTGGACAGGGAACTTGCCCGGAGCGACTATGGCTACACCTTC. This translates into CATSDLDRELARSDYGYTF.

V usage is TRBV6-1 and J usage is TRBJ2-3, with D possibly being TRBD1 (6 bases). Germline V gives CDR1 MNHNS, CDR2 SASEGT. The V end was cut by 3 bases, the J end by 6 bases, with 16 bases between. This CDR3 comprises 15 residues. The CDR3 nucleotides are TGTGCCAGCAGTGACCGGGCAGGGGTATCGGATACGCAGTATTTT. Protein sequence: CASSDRAGVSDTQYF.

The sample holds one count of this clone. J is TRBJ1-2 and V is TRBV5-8; D perhaps matches TRBD1 (6 bases). Trimming shortened V by 4 bases and J by 4 bases, and 17 bases separated the two germline ends. There are 15 residues in the CDR3. Germline V CDR1 and CDR2: SGHTS, YDEGEE. CDR3 sequence: CASSLLRGTPYGYTF. The DNA of the CDR3 is TGTGCCAGCAGCCTACTGAGGGGGACCCCCTATGGCTACACCTTC.

V and J are TRBV5-1 and TRBJ1-3, with a tentative D call TRBD1 (5 bases). V was cut by 3 bases and J by 0 bases, with 10 bases left in between. The CDR3 totals 15 residues. The germline V gene encodes CDR1 SGHRS and CDR2 YFSETQ. The CDR3 region is CASSSDSFSGNTIYF. The CDR3, as DNA: TGCGCCAGCAGCTCCGACAGTTTCTCTGGAAACACCATATATTTT.

The J gene is TRBJ2-5, the V gene TRBV4-3; 7 positions agree with TRBD1. With 6 bases clipped from V and 2 bases from J, the junction kept 3 bases outside the gene matches. CDR3 length: 13 amino acids. CDR1 and CDR2 (germline): LGHNA, YSLEER. The CDR3 region is CASRQTGQETQYF. The DNA of the CDR3 is TGCGCCAGCAGGCAGACAGGGCAAGAGACCCAGTACTTC.

The rearrangement joins TRBV20-1 to TRBJ1-4; the match to TRBD1 covers 9 bases. Per the germline V gene, CDR1 is DFQATT and CDR2 is SNEGSKA (reference sequence). The CDR3 consists of 15 residues. With V trimmed by 3 bases and J by 7 bases, 9 bases remained unmatched. CDR3: CSASPTGTGSEKLFF. The CDR3 bases are TGCAGTGCTAGTCCAACCGGGACAGGGAGTGAAAAACTGTTTTTT.